This T cell receptor (beta chain) was sequenced for a study of cytomegalovirus exposure and HLA in healthy donors (dated by TCRdb to 2017 to 2019). With respect to the entire study: An earlier analysis of about 530 of the donors reported over 250 Gb of sequence data and approximately 120 million unique TCR beta sequences obtained from roughly 180 million T cells. Around 300 gigabases of sequencing data and 78 million or so unique TCR sequences were included in an early release covering around 600 HLA-typed donors. The genetic ancestry cluster associated with self-reported Caucasian donors included approximately 85% of the 300 to 450 genotyped donors. The study aimed to test whether cataloging public T cell receptors could reveal signatures of past pathogen exposure. The study profiled the T cell repertoires of 500 to 800 subjects by immunosequencing and related them to cytomegalovirus serostatus. A separate validation cohort of 100 to 150 different subjects was used in addition to the roughly 670-subject first cohort. To predict cytomegalovirus infection status, the study combined high-throughput TCR immunosequencing, statistical association of individual TCRs with disease status, and machine learning. To study patterns of TCR occurrence, a later analysis re-analyzed previously published TCR beta repertoires from 600 to 750 donors and added high-resolution HLA genotyping. Rather than using new phenotypic data, the later analysis identified candidate immune exposures from TCR beta sequences and from how often those sequences occurred across donors. To decide whether each TCR beta V gene segment behaved as functional or pseudogenic, an earlier analysis of some 600 of the donors relied on high-throughput TCR beta sequencing. Donor age, sex, ethnicity and CMV serostatus were collected together with the repertoire data. Genome-wide SNP genotypes for about 60% of the roughly 700 donors were used in a later genetic analysis, which treated that subset as a discovery cohort. Every repertoire in the discovery cohort had been generated on one and the same sequencing platform. HLA typing included class I and class II loci at four-digit resolution. Typing coverage varied by locus: roughly 629-630 donors for A, B, C, DRB1 and DQB1; more than 500 for DQA1; 600 to 610 for DPA1; roughly 470 for DPB1. Four or five DR-DQ haplotypes were handled as single units for association and clustering, since linkage in the cohort was strong. Among about 390 genotyped donors of the cohort, an average of 235,054 unique TCR beta nucleotide sequences were sequenced per donor, roughly 20% of them non-productive.

The CDR1 and CDR2 encoded by the germline V gene (reference sequence) are LNHDA and SQIVND. V is clipped by 0 bases and J by 5 bases, and the sequence between their germline boundaries is 4 bases long. From its cysteine to its phenylalanine, the CDR3 spans 12 amino acids. Of all the DNA, just the CDR3 is kept, 36 bases in frame from base 1. The cohort comprised 666 healthy bone marrow donors. All cohort members were sampled while nominally healthy, although unrecorded immune exposures were likely present. The donor tested CMV seronegative, placing the donor among the roughly 340 seronegative members of the cohort. Each donor provided a peripheral blood sample, and peripheral blood mononuclear cells were used for TCR beta sequencing. The Qiagen DNeasy Blood Extraction Kit was used to extract genomic DNA from the blood cell samples. Summary of the overall study and its limitations: The earlier analysis of 587 of the donors excluded around 17 rarely observed V segments, including chromosome 9 orphons, because counts were too low. Correlated functional status among segregating V segments might be attributable to linkage disequilibrium, but an unknown experimental factor could not be ruled out. A cluster of highly shared sequence variants was judged likely to represent a technical artifact of the sequencing pipeline. In the study, 150 to 200 TCR beta chains were listed as associated with cytomegalovirus. At a false discovery rate of 0.05, a later analysis linked 15,000 to 20,000 TCR beta sequences to specific HLA alleles. A further reported finding was that TCR beta sequences accurately predicted the HLA-A and HLA-B alleles for most subjects in the first cohort. The 87-base-pair reads could not distinguish some IMGT-functional V segments, including TRBV6-2 and TRBV6-3, so those segments were excluded. An association between a missense DCLRE1C variant and V-gene and J-gene trimming of TCR beta chains was found in a later genetic analysis and replicated in an independent cohort. In a later analysis, HLA-associated TCR beta chains showed more clonal expansion and lower generation probabilities than non-associated chains that were equally common. Assigning TCR associations to individual alleles was difficult when HLA alleles, especially DR and DQ, strongly co-occurred. A later analysis found that most CMV-associated TCR beta chains appeared HLA-restricted, with HLA associations seemingly driven largely by CMV exposure. Roughly uniform sequencing depth across donors was assumed in presence/absence analyses, although this assumption may not hold. Only TCR beta chains were sequenced in this cohort, and the absence of alpha or paired-chain data limited detectable features. Several of the top co-occurrence clusters appeared to be linked to parvovirus B19, influenza, CMV and Epstein-Barr virus, according to a later analysis. Compared with the roughly 700-donor mean, donors in an Asian-associated ancestry cluster had fewer N-insertions in productive TCRs, according to a later genetic analysis. CMV serostatus was the only immune exposure information available for the cohort. According to a later analysis, TCR association rates differed among HLA loci, with DRB1 alleles showing the most associated TCRs and HLA-C alleles showing the fewest. Cytomegalovirus status was reported to be diagnosed by the classifier with high specificity and sensitivity in both the original and validation cohorts. In an earlier analysis of 587 of the donors, most TCR beta V segments were observed in productive rearrangements about 90% or about 30% of the time, broadly matching IMGT annotations. According to the authors, the approach could potentially be generalized to other disease states and immunological phenotypes. While some public TCRs were present in many individuals, most TCR sequences turned up only very rarely across donors. In vitro tests confirmed that three of the cytomegalovirus-associated TCR beta chains recognize cytomegalovirus antigens. HLA typing was unavailable for some donors at each locus, so association tests used only the typed subset.

This clone was observed a few times. The clone's antigen remains unknown. No much larger clone is present one base from it, and per-base qualities are unavailable. Library construction relied on the immunoSEQ multiplex PCR assay. For the multiplex PCR, a mixture combining 60 forward primers for TCR Vbeta segments and 13 reverse primers for TCR Jbeta segments was used. Amplification of the CDR3 region of rearranged TCR beta genes was performed with a multiplex PCR assay on genomic DNA. Amplified TCR beta libraries were sequenced as 87-base-pair reads on the Illumina HiSeq System. Per the original workflow: In a later analysis, tens of millions of unique TCR beta chains were counted across the approximately 640 repertoires, and roughly 11 million of these chains were shared by at least two donors. To remove PCR and sequencing errors, raw reads were error-corrected and collapsed into unique sequences using a nearest-neighbor algorithm that merged closely related sequences. Alignment of CDR3 sequences to IMGT reference sequences was used to assign V, D and J gene segments. Each retained sequence needed at least a six-nucleotide match to both a V gene segment and a J gene segment. A rearrangement counted as productive if the CDR3 had no stop codons and remained in frame with V and J, and every other rearrangement counted as non-productive. CDR3 was defined by IMGT convention, running from the second conserved V-encoded cysteine to the conserved J-encoded phenylalanine. Sequences without an unambiguous match to a single V gene segment were excluded from the earlier analysis of about 600 of the donors. In an earlier analysis of several hundred of the donors, V segments were called functional above 56.7% productive rearrangements and were called segregating when the between-donor standard deviation exceeded 5%. A statistical classification framework was built to diagnose cytomegalovirus status from the catalog of TCR beta chain sequences. In a later analysis, V and J genes were assigned by comparing TCR nucleotide sequences against IMGT/GENE-DB human TR gene sequences. A later analysis assigned CDR3 sequences and most-parsimonious VDJ recombination scenarios with the TCRdist pipeline. In a later analysis, each TCR beta chain was defined by its CDR3 amino acid sequence together with its V-gene family, and reads lacking a unique V-gene family were excluded. To address suspected cross-contamination and a sequencing artifact, a later analysis removed 592 highly shared, low-generation-probability nucleotide sequences. In a later analysis, a clonal expansion index for each public chain was calculated from normalized within-repertoire ranks of inferred template counts. A later analysis computed generation probabilities with a VDJ recombination model fitted to out-of-frame rearrangements, and checked the results against IGoR. Hypergeometric tests were used in a later analysis to score TCR-TCR, TCR-HLA and TCR-CMV co-occurrence, with a repertoire-size bias correction applied to the TCR pairs. A later analysis estimated false discovery rates by permuting HLA or CMV assignments 20 times. A later analysis grouped co-occurring TCRs with DBSCAN, adding TCRdist sequence similarity when clustering within HLA-allele-positive subsets. Repertoires with fewer than 30,000 or more than 120,000 public chains, plus five repertoires with anomalous nucleotide sharing, were excluded from co-occurrence clustering. The clones in this table, taken by TCRdb from immuneACCESS, are in-frame only. Not every clone is retained; where verified, under half of the shortfall comes from an unresolved V gene, and the cause of the rest is unknown. D and trimming come from the DNA, and the V and J calls and clone size come from that table. Here the sample has around 170,000 clones; over 60% occur a single time. The ten biggest clones cover around 1.5% of the sample.

This TCR derives from a girl aged 5 to 17 in good health and CMV-seronegative. The sequencing sample was made of PBMCs. Recombination connected TRBV19 to TRBJ1-2; the D gene cannot be named for sure. The CDR3 corresponds to CASSIDHYGYTF. The nucleotides are TGTGCCAGTAGTATAGACCATTATGGCTACACCTTC. Here the CDR3 is joined to the reference TRBV19 and TRBJ1-2 genes, and the full variable domain is: DGGITQSPKYLFRKEGQNVTLSCEQNLNHDAMYWYRQDPGQGLRLIYYSQIVNDFQKGDIAEGYSVSREKKESFPLTVTSAQKNPTAFYLCASSIDHYGYTFGSGTRLTVV.